This record concerns one T cell receptor (beta chain) sequence. What it recognizes is unknown. This record belongs to a study of cytomegalovirus exposure and HLA in healthy donors. The study's findings and limits: Later findings reportedly placed an Asian-associated ancestry cluster below the roughly 700-donor mean for N-insertions.

The PCR had 60 Vbeta and 13 Jbeta primers. Sequencing used immunoSEQ multiplex PCR; TCRdb keeps in-frame clones, though not all of them. The sample consists of about 110,000 clones, about 76% of them appearing once. The donors comprised healthy bone marrow donors. Sequencing was performed on PBMCs. The sequence derives from a woman aged 45-60 years in good health and CMV-seropositive.

Here the CDR3 DNA reads TGTGCCAGCCCTAGCGGGGGCTACGAGCAGTACTTC. It codes for CASPSGGYEQYF. The chain has TRBV11-1 and TRBJ2-7; 10 positions match TRBD2. The CDR3 is made up of 12 amino acids. Trimming at V came to 8 bases and at J to 3 bases, leaving 1 base not matched to a gene. The germline V gene has CDR1 SGHAT and CDR2 FQDESV (reference sequence).